A single sample is the source of the 3 T cell receptor beta chains below, sequenced in a study of CD8 T cells in ankylosing spondylitis. Study observations and caveats: A TCR beta motif of 7 to 9 highly homologous variants seemed to mark ankylosing spondylitis blood.

TCRdb passed the 5' RACE reads through MiXCR, listing each CDR3 protein once. The sample consists of about 90,000 distinct CDR3 sequences, roughly 9% of them appearing once. Their antigens remain unidentified. The source material was blood, either unsorted or a sorted T cell fraction (not recorded which). Receptors were obtained from a male donor with ankylosing spondylitis.

The rearrangement links TRBV10-3 to TRBJ2-1; 9 bases line up with TRBD2. This CDR3 is 18 amino acids long. V shed 7 bases, J shed 0 bases, and the junction held 13 bases outside the gene matches. The germline V gene encodes CDR1 ENHRY and CDR2 SYGVKD. CDR3 in DNA: TGTGCCATCACCAAAAACCCCAGCGGGGGGAGCTCCTACAATGAGCAGTTCTTC. Protein product: CAITKNPSGGSSYNEQFF.

This clonotype was observed a handful of times. V gene TRBV27 combines with J gene TRBJ2-7; possibly TRBD1 or TRBD2 for D (5 bases each). The V end lost 5 bases, the J end lost 4 bases, and 21 bases lay between the germline ends. The CDR3 runs 16 residues. The germline V gene has CDR1 MNHEY and CDR2 SMNVEV (reference sequence). The CDR3 loop is CASSLQLKTRGYEQYF. DNA of the CDR3: TGTGCCAGCAGTCTCCAGCTTAAAACGAGGGGTTACGAGCAGTACTTC.

The chain combines TRBV5-6 with TRBJ2-1, with no clear D. The CDR3 runs 14 residues. V lost 0 bases and J 5 bases, leaving 9 bases between the germline ends. In germline, CDR1 is SGHDT, CDR2 YYEEEE. CDR3 nucleotide sequence: TGTGCCAGCAGCTTGGGTGACGGAAACAATGAGCAGTTCTTC. Translation gives CASSLGDGNNEQFF. Full variable domain (outside the CDR3, taken from reference TRBV5-6 and TRBJ2-1): DAGVTQSPTHLIKTRGQQVTLRCSPKSGHDTVSWYQQALGQGPQFIFQYYEEEERQRGNFPDRFSGHQFPNYSSELNVNALLLGDSALYLCASSLGDGNNEQFFGPGTRLTVL.